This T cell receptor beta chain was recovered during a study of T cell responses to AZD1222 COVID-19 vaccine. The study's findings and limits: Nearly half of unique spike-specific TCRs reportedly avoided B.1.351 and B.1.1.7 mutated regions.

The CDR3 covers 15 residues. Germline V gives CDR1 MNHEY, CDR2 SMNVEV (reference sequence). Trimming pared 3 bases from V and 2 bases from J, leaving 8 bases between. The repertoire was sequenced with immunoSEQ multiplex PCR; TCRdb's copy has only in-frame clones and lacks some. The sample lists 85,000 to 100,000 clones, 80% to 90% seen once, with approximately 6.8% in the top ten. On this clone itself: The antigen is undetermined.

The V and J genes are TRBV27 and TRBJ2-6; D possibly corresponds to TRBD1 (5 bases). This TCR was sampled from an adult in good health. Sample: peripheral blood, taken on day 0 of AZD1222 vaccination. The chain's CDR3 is CASSFARAGANVLTF. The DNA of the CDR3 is TGTGCCAGCAGTTTCGCCAGGGCTGGGGCCAACGTCCTGACTTTC.